Following are 7 T cell receptor beta chains from one sample sequenced in a study of T cell changes during pregnancy in multiple sclerosis. TCRdb keeps only in-frame clones here, not all; method: immunoSEQ multiplex PCR. The data hold around 29,000 clones, with around nine tenths observed a single time. The input for sequencing was CD8+ T cells from peripheral blood mononuclear cells, taken before pregnancy. These receptors originate from a female donor with multiple sclerosis, enrolled in a pregnancy study.

V usage is TRBV11-3 and J usage is TRBJ2-7, with a possible D match to TRBD2 (5 bases). The CDR3 is 15 residues long. Germline assignment: CDR1 SGHNT and CDR2 YENEEA. Trimming took off 2 bases at V and 3 bases at J, with 14 bases between the two ends. The chain's CDR3 is CASSLRNSADYEQYF. CDR3 nucleotides: TGTGCCAGCAGCTTAAGAAATAGCGCGGACTACGAGCAGTACTTC.

The chain links TRBV7-9 to TRBJ1-4; possible D gene TRBD1, 5 bases. Deletions cut 2 bases from V and 4 bases from J, with 17 bases between. Germline CDR1 reads SEHNR; CDR2 reads FQNEAQ (reference sequence). This CDR3 contains 17 residues. The CDR3 protein is CASSLWVEAGLNEKLFF. The DNA for the CDR3 is TGTGCCAGCAGCTTATGGGTCGAGGCAGGGCTTAATGAAAAACTGTTTTTT. Based on the CDR3 plus reference TRBV7-9 and TRBJ1-4, the full variable domain is DTGVSQNPRHKITKRGQNVTFRCDPISEHNRLYWYRQTLGQGPEFLTYFQNEAQLEKSRLLSDRFSAERPKGSFSTLEIQRTEQGDSAMYLCASSLWVEAGLNEKLFFGSGTQLSVL.

The chain couples TRBV14 to TRBJ2-3; D is possibly TRBD2 (5 bases). The CDR3 totals 16 residues. Trimming left V 4 bases short and J 0 bases short, with 14 bases between. Germline CDR1 and CDR2: SGHDN and FVKESK. This chain's CDR3 is CASSRGLSSSTDTQYF. For the CDR3, the DNA is TGTGCCAGCAGCCGCGGACTGTCTTCTAGCACAGATACGCAGTATTTT.

This clone was picked up one time. This chain links TRBV28 with TRBJ1-5; unclear D gene. In germline, CDR1 is MDHEN, CDR2 SYDVKM. The length of the CDR3 is 14 residues. V was trimmed by 1 base and J by 6 bases, leaving 10 bases between them. The CDR3 reads CASSLSLGSQPQHF. For the CDR3, the DNA is TGTGCCAGCAGTTTATCCCTCGGGAGTCAGCCCCAGCATTTT.

The rearrangement links TRBV29-1 to TRBJ1-1, with TRBD1 matching 8 bases. Germline CDR1 and CDR2: SQVTM and ANQGSEA. CDR3 size: 14 residues. The ends lost 2 bases at V and 3 bases at J; junction bases unmatched: 5. CDR3 DNA sequence: TGCAGCGTTGAAAAGGGACAGGTTGACACTGAAGCTTTCTTT. Translated: CSVEKGQVDTEAFF.

The chain couples TRBV19 to TRBJ1-5; TRBD1 matches 7 bases. V shed 1 base, J shed 0 bases, and the junction held 3 bases outside the gene matches. This CDR3 is built from 16 residues. Germline V CDR1 and CDR2: LNHDA, SQIVND (reference sequence). CDR3 nucleotide sequence: TGTGCCAGTAGTATAGGGACAGGAGATAGCAATCAGCCCCAGCATTTT. This codes for CASSIGTGDSNQPQHF.

This chain connects TRBV7-3 to TRBJ2-5; 7 bases are shared with TRBD1. Losses at the gene ends were 4 bases for V and 9 bases for J; bases not matched to a gene: 5. CDR1 and CDR2 from the germline V gene are SGHTA and FQGTGA. The CDR3 has 12 residues. The CDR3: CASSSNTGAQYF. CDR3 nucleotide sequence: TGTGCCAGCAGCTCGAATACAGGGGCCCAGTACTTC.